This entry is about one TCR beta chain. Per the original data handling: For nucleated cells, counts were estimated from reference gene primer amplification. Assay: immunoSEQ multiplex PCR; the TCRdb copy retains only in-frame clones and omits some. V and J calls and clone size are as listed in that table; D and trimming were resolved from the DNA. The sample lists about 24,000 clones, more than 75% occurring once. This sample stems from a study of blood T cell repertoires in COVID-19. About the research overall: The United States, Italy and Spain supplied acute and convalescent COVID-19 samples. T cells, B-cell-depleted T cells, or PBMCs supplied cDNA or gDNA.

The sequencing sample was made of peripheral blood. The clonotype was recovered from a man aged 50 to 60 with active COVID-19.

CDR3 nucleotides: TGTGCCATCAGGAAAGCGGGAGAGGTGGACAATGAGCAGTTCTTC. Amino acid sequence: CAIRKAGEVDNEQFF. This sequence joins TRBV10-3 and TRBJ2-1; TRBD2 agrees at 8 bases. Germline assignment: CDR1 ENHRY and CDR2 SYGVKD. After removal of 6 bases from V and 5 bases from J, the junction contained 9 bases not matched to a gene. This CDR3 comprises 15 residues.